Sequencing of this T cell receptor (beta chain) was carried out in a study of cytomegalovirus exposure and HLA in healthy donors. Study-wide points: Fewer N-insertions than the approximately 700-donor mean were reportedly shown by an Asian-associated ancestry cluster in a later analysis.

This CDR3 has 14 residues. The V gene end was trimmed by 5 bases and the J gene end by 6 bases; junction bases not matched to a gene: 5. Germline V gene data show CDR1 as LGHNA and CDR2 as YNFKEQ. Points on this clone: Its antigen is not identified.

13 Jbeta primers and 60 Vbeta primers were used for the PCR. Repertoires were generated with immunoSEQ multiplex PCR, while TCRdb's copy carries only in-frame clones and drops some. The repertoire has around 130,000 clones, 74% of them found once; the top ten carry under 6.5%. Material for sequencing was PBMCs. This chain connects TRBV4-2 to TRBJ2-2; 8 bases agree with TRBD1. The receptor's source is a woman in her 50s in good health and CMV-seropositive. CDR3 sequence reads: CASSVPTGAGELFF. The CDR3 region has the DNA TGTGCCAGCAGCGTACCGACAGGGGCCGGGGAGCTGTTTTTT.